These 32 T cell receptor beta chains were all obtained from the same sample, sequenced in a study of cytomegalovirus exposure and HLA in healthy donors. Both 60 Vbeta primers and 13 Jbeta primers went into the PCR. Sequencing used immunoSEQ multiplex PCR; TCRdb keeps in-frame clones, though not all of them. The data hold roughly 200,000 clones, with 70% to 90% observed a single time. What was sequenced was PBMCs. The receptors derive from a woman in her 30s in good health and CMV-seronegative.

The chain is built from TRBV6-6 and TRBJ1-1; no reliable D call. Per the germline V gene, CDR1 is MNHNY and CDR2 is SVGAGI (reference sequence). The CDR3 contains 14 residues. Trimming removed 0 bases at V and 4 bases at J, with 9 bases between. CDR3 sequence reads: CASSYSEGATEAFF. The CDR3 DNA sequence: TGTGCCAGCAGTTACTCGGAGGGCGCCACTGAAGCTTTCTTT.

The CDR3 nucleotides are TGTGCCATCAGTGAGTCTTGGGGGGACGATAGCAATCAGCCCCAGCATTTT. Protein: CAISESWGDDSNQPQHF. J is TRBJ1-5 and V is TRBV10-3; a weak D match, TRBD1 (5 bases). This CDR3 has 17 amino acids. Trimming left V 0 bases short and J 0 bases short, with 12 bases between. Germline CDR1 and CDR2: ENHRY and SYGVKD.

This chain connects TRBV2 to TRBJ2-3, with 10 bases aligning to TRBD1. The germline V gene has CDR1 SNHLY and CDR2 FYNNEI. The CDR3 is made up of 16 amino acids. V trimming: 2 bases; J trimming: 7 bases; junction bases outside the gene matches: 9. CDR3 bases: TGTGCCAGCAGTGAAAGCCGGGACAGGGGAGCACATACGCAGTATTTT. Amino acids: CASSESRDRGAHTQYF.

In the case of this clone: The sample holds other DNA sequences that translate to the same CDR3. The chain combines TRBV7-3 with TRBJ2-1; 9 nucleotides agree with TRBD2. Germline V gene sequence: CDR1 SGHTA, CDR2 FQGTGA. This CDR3 has 14 residues. The V and J ends lost 5 bases and 4 bases, in that order; junction bases with no gene match: 3. Here the CDR3 DNA reads TGTGCCAGCAGCCTAGCGGGGATATACAATGAGCAGTTCTTC. Translated, it gives CASSLAGIYNEQFF.

This clone appeared a single time. The chain is built from TRBV5-4 and TRBJ1-2; 7 bases are a match to TRBD1. Germline assignment: CDR1 SGHNT and CDR2 YYREEE (reference sequence). The CDR3 consists of 13 residues. V trimming: 4 bases; J trimming: 4 bases; junction bases outside the gene matches: 4. The CDR3 protein is CASSQTGIYGYTF. The CDR3 bases are TGTGCCAGCAGCCAGACAGGGATCTATGGCTACACCTTC.

The gene calls are TRBV28 and TRBJ2-7; D is possibly TRBD2 (6 bases). The CDR3 runs 14 residues. V was trimmed by 7 bases and J by 0 bases, leaving 13 bases between them. Germline CDR1 and CDR2: MDHEN and SYDVKM. CDR3 DNA: TGTGCCAGCACCGAAAGGGACTCCTCCTACGAGCAGTACTTC. Translating it yields CASTERDSSYEQYF.

This clone was recorded a few times. The gene calls are TRBV5-4 and TRBJ2-1, with D perhaps matching TRBD2 (8 bases). The V gene's germline CDR1 is SGHNT and CDR2 YYREEE (reference sequence). CDR3 length: 16 amino acids. Trimming stripped 4 bases from V and 6 bases from J, with 20 bases between. CDR3 coding DNA: TGTGCCAGCAGCCCGGGGGGGGCAGGGGGTCTCAATGAGCAGTTCTTC. Its translation is CASSPGGAGGLNEQFF. Drawing the rest from reference TRBV5-4 and TRBJ2-1, the complete variable domain is ETGVTQSPTHLIKTRGQQVTLRCSSQSGHNTVSWYQQALGQGPQFIFQYYREEENGRGNFPPRFSGLQFPNYSSELNVNALELDDSALYLCASSPGGAGGLNEQFFGPGTRLTVL.

This clone occurred once. J is TRBJ2-1 and V is TRBV18; 14 nucleotides match TRBD2. The J segment lost 10 bases and the V segment lost 3 bases, leaving 14 bases of the junction unmatched. From germline, CDR1 is KGHSH and CDR2 LQKENI. The CDR3 totals 18 residues. The CDR3 loop is CASSPGTSGGLRRSEQFF. In DNA, the CDR3 is TGTGCCAGCTCACCGGGGACTAGCGGGGGACTTCGCCGATCGGAGCAGTTCTTC. The full variable domain, its missing parts supplied by reference TRBV18 and TRBJ2-1, is NAGVMQNPRHLVRRRGQEARLRCSPMKGHSHVYWYRQLPEEGLKFMVYLQKENIIDESGMPKERFSAEFPKEGPSILRIQQVVRGDSAAYFCASSPGTSGGLRRSEQFFGPGTRLTVL.

This clone was recorded only once. This rearrangement joins TRBV25-1 to TRBJ1-1; 7 nucleotides line up with TRBD1. This CDR3 spans 14 amino acids. The V gene's germline CDR1 is MGHDK and CDR2 SYGVNS. V lost 6 bases and J lost 2; bases outside the gene matches: 6. Here the CDR3 reads CASSGTAFNTEAFF. The DNA of the CDR3 is TGTGCCAGCAGCGGGACAGCTTTTAACACTGAAGCTTTCTTT.

The chain combines TRBV4-1 with TRBJ2-1; no clear D. CDR1 and CDR2 (germline): MGHRA, YSYEKL. V lost 6 bases and J lost 2, with 8 bases in between. The CDR3 length is 13 residues. In DNA form, the CDR3 reads TGCGCCAGCAGTGCGACAACCTACAATGAGCAGTTCTTC. Its translation is CASSATTYNEQFF.

J is TRBJ1-1 and V is TRBV10-3; 11 bases are a match to TRBD1. The germline gives CDR1 ENHRY, CDR2 SYGVKD. J gave up 4 bases and V 7 bases, and 11 bases lay outside the gene matches. The CDR3 is made up of 16 amino acids. CDR3 region: CAITRTGGASGTEAFF. CDR3 bases: TGTGCCATCACTAGGACAGGGGGCGCGTCGGGCACTGAAGCTTTCTTT.

The J gene is TRBJ2-7, the V gene TRBV2; D unresolved. V gave up 2 bases and J gave up 4 bases, with 9 bases separating them. CDR1 is SNHLY and CDR2 is FYNNEI in the germline V gene. The CDR3 runs 13 residues. As DNA, the CDR3 is TGTGCCAGCAGTGAATTGTTCGGGTACGAGCAGTACTTC. It codes for CASSELFGYEQYF.

The V gene is TRBV7-3, the J gene TRBJ2-2, with no clear D. V was trimmed by 2 bases and J by 5 bases, leaving 6 bases between them. The germline CDR1 and CDR2 sequences are SGHTA and FQGTGA. The CDR3 has 13 amino acids. CDR3 sequence reads: CASSLLSTGELFF. The CDR3 nucleotides read TGTGCCAGCAGCTTATTGTCAACCGGGGAGCTGTTTTTT.

The chain employs TRBV6-5 and TRBJ2-7, with 7 bases matching TRBD2. V was clipped by 7 bases and J by 5 bases; unmatched bases: 8. The CDR3 is 13 amino acids. Germline-derived CDR1 and CDR2 are MNHEY and SVGAGI. CDR3 sequence reads: CASTRGVGDEQYF. The CDR3 bases are TGTGCCAGCACCCGGGGGGTTGGCGACGAGCAGTACTTC.

This clone was counted a few times. V gene TRBV10-2 combines with J gene TRBJ1-2; D unclear. V dropped 2 bases and J dropped 1 base, with 5 bases sitting between them. This CDR3 comprises 13 residues. Per the germline V gene, CDR1 is WSHSY and CDR2 is SAAADI. The DNA of the CDR3 is TGCGCCAGCAGTGAGGCTAATAACTATGGCTACACCTTC. Translated, it gives CASSEANNYGYTF.

The chain carries TRBV27 and TRBJ2-7; TRBD2 might be the D (5 bases). Trimming cost V 5 bases and J 2 bases, with 13 bases left between them. Germline lookup yields CDR1 MNHEY and CDR2 SMNVEV (reference sequence). CDR3 size: 14 residues. CDR3 sequence: CASSTLAGTYEQYF. For the CDR3, the DNA is TGTGCCAGCAGTACCCTCGCGGGTACCTACGAGCAGTACTTC.

The chain is built from TRBV27 and TRBJ2-5; the D is unclear. This CDR3 contains 16 residues. Trimming took 0 bases from V and 5 from J, leaving 16 bases between them. The germline gives CDR1 MNHEY, CDR2 SMNVEV (reference sequence). CDR3 region: CASSLSFSSVEETQYF. For the CDR3, the DNA is TGTGCCAGCAGTTTATCGTTTAGCTCTGTGGAGGAGACCCAGTACTTC.

The chain is built from TRBV5-1 and TRBJ2-1; D gene unclear. The germline V and J ends were trimmed by 2 bases and 3 bases, with 6 bases remaining between them. CDR3 length equals 13 residues. Germline assignment: CDR1 SGHRS and CDR2 YFSETQ. The CDR3 spells CASSFNSYNEQFF. DNA for the CDR3: TGCGCCAGCAGCTTTAATAGCTACAATGAGCAGTTCTTC.

The chain employs TRBV29-1 and TRBJ1-3; 7 bases map to TRBD1. Germline V gives CDR1 SQVTM, CDR2 ANQGSEA. The V segment lost 4 bases and the J segment 1 base; nucleotides outside the gene matches: 13. CDR3 size: 17 residues. The CDR3: CSVAEGTALFSGNTIYF. The DNA for the CDR3 is TGCAGCGTTGCGGAGGGGACAGCTCTGTTTTCTGGAAACACCATATATTTT.

The CDR3 nucleotides read TGTGCCAGCAGTTTAGGGGGGGCGCGACGGGAGACCCAGTACTTC. Encoded protein: CASSLGGARRETQYF. The chain couples TRBV28 to TRBJ2-5; D may be TRBD2 (7 bases). CDR3 length equals 15 residues. From germline, CDR1 is MDHEN and CDR2 SYDVKM. V dropped 2 bases and J dropped 5 bases, with 15 bases sitting between them.

The CDR3 loop reads CASSLGASGSFYEQYF. The DNA for the CDR3 is TGTGCCAGCAGCTTAGGGGCTAGCGGGAGTTTCTACGAGCAGTACTTC. The V gene is TRBV7-8, the J gene TRBJ2-7; the match to TRBD2 covers 10 bases. Germline V gene sequence: CDR1 SGHVS, CDR2 FQNEAQ. The CDR3 loop spans 16 amino acids. V was clipped by 1 base and J by 3 bases; unmatched bases: 6.

The rearrangement joins TRBV7-2 to TRBJ2-7; 7 bases line up with TRBD2. Germline values: CDR1 SGHTA, CDR2 FQGNSA. This CDR3 region has 15 residues. Losses at the gene ends were 5 bases for V and 2 bases for J; bases not matched to a gene: 9. CDR3 sequence: CASSGRPSGTYEQYF. In DNA, the CDR3 is TGTGCCAGCAGCGGGCGCCCTAGCGGAACCTACGAGCAGTACTTC.

The sample holds one count of this clone. The chain combines TRBV18 with TRBJ1-4, with TRBD1 as a possible D gene (6 bases). Trimming left V 5 bases short and J 0 bases short, with 10 bases between. The germline gives CDR1 KGHSH, CDR2 LQKENI. The CDR3 contains 15 residues. CDR3 region: CASSVQGSTNEKLFF. CDR3 in DNA: TGTGCCAGCTCAGTACAGGGTTCAACTAATGAAAAACTGTTTTTT.

This clone was seen only a few times. The chain recombines TRBV28 with TRBJ1-1, with a possible D match to TRBD1 (5 bases). V shed 5 bases and J shed 10 bases, with 14 bases lying between them. The CDR3 is made up of 12 amino acids. The V gene's germline CDR1 is MDHEN and CDR2 SYDVKM. CDR3 protein: CASSQSPQGAFF. In DNA form, the CDR3 reads TGTGCCAGCAGTCAATCCCCCCAGGGAGCTTTCTTT.

The CDR3 protein is CASSLDRDRGHNEQFF. The CDR3 DNA reads TGCGCCAGCAGCTTGGACCGGGACAGGGGACACAATGAGCAGTTCTTC. The rearrangement uses TRBV5-1 and TRBJ2-1, with TRBD1 matching 10 bases. V trimming: 0 bases; J trimming: 5 bases; junction bases outside the gene matches: 5. Germline V CDR1 and CDR2: SGHRS, YFSETQ. This CDR3 is built from 16 residues.

This clone was seen more than once but under ten times. This rearrangement joins TRBV5-6 to TRBJ1-1, with D perhaps matching TRBD1 (5 bases). This CDR3 is 15 amino acids long. The V gene's germline CDR1 is SGHDT and CDR2 YYEEEE. Between the trimmed V and J ends, which lost 4 bases and 4 bases, there was a span of 17 bases. The CDR3 DNA is TGTGCCAGCAGCGACACATGGGGAAGGGGCACTGAAGCTTTCTTT. Protein: CASSDTWGRGTEAFF.

This chain connects TRBV6-5 to TRBJ2-7, with 8 nucleotides matching TRBD1. The CDR3 is 15 residues long. V shed 5 bases and J 4 bases; nucleotides not matched to a gene: 10. The germline CDR1 and CDR2 sequences are MNHEY and SVGAGI. In DNA form, the CDR3 reads TGTGCCAGCAGTAGCAGGGGGCGGGGTCCATACGAGCAGTACTTC. Protein: CASSSRGRGPYEQYF.

The rearrangement joins TRBV19 to TRBJ2-7; TRBD2 is a possible D gene (5 bases). The CDR3 loop spans 14 amino acids. Trimming took 9 bases from V and 6 from J, leaving 21 bases between them. Germline V gives CDR1 LNHDA, CDR2 SQIVND (reference sequence). The CDR3 sequence is CASRGEGWSSEQYF. The DNA for the CDR3 is TGTGCCAGCCGGGGTGAGGGTTGGAGCAGCGAGCAGTACTTC.

The J gene is TRBJ2-7, the V gene TRBV6-5; TRBD1 matches 7 bases. Germline CDR1 and CDR2: MNHEY and SVGAGI. This CDR3 spans 14 amino acids. With 6 bases clipped from V and 3 bases from J, the junction kept 8 bases outside the gene matches. The CDR3, as DNA: TGTGCCAGCAGGCGACAGGGATCGGTCTACGAGCAGTACTTC. The encoded protein is CASRRQGSVYEQYF.

Only one count was recorded for this clone. The limits of the CDR3 on the DNA are not certain, so only TCRdb's listed CDR3 is given. This sequence joins TRBV5-1 and TRBJ1-3. Counting both end residues, the CDR3 totals 14 amino acids. Germline V lookup: CDR1 SGHRS, CDR2 YFSETQ. The CDR3 protein is CASSLVGEGNTIHF.

This clone was seen more than once but under ten times. The V and J genes are TRBV5-4 and TRBJ2-7, with TRBD2 matching 9 bases. V gave up 0 bases and J gave up 6 bases; unmatched junction bases: 7. Germline CDR1 reads SGHNT; CDR2 reads YYREEE (reference sequence). This CDR3 comprises 15 residues. The CDR3 bases are TGTGCCAGCAGCTTGGCTCTGGCGGGGGGGGGCGAGCAGTACTTC. Its protein product is CASSLALAGGGEQYF.

The chain is built from TRBV11-2 and TRBJ2-6; TRBD1 aligns across 7 bases. CDR1 and CDR2 from the germline V gene are SGHAT and FQNNGV. V dropped 1 base and J dropped 0; count of bases not matched to a gene: 6. This CDR3 has 18 residues. The DNA for the CDR3 is TGTGCCAGCAGCTTAGCAAGGGGGCAGAGCTCTGGGGCCAACGTCCTGACTTTC. Translated, it gives CASSLARGQSSGANVLTF.